The T cell receptor beta chain under discussion was sequenced for a study of Tregs in tolerant kidney transplant recipients. The CDR3 is 11 residues long. V lost 7 bases and J lost 4; bases outside the gene matches: 3. Germline V gene data show CDR1 as DFQATT and CDR2 as SNEGSKA (reference sequence). Here immunoSEQ multiplex PCR was the method, and the copy in TCRdb shows in-frame clones only, minus some. Counted here are more than 75,000 clones, approximately 93% occurring once; the ten biggest clones make up 0.46%. The chain couples TRBV20-1 to TRBJ2-7; 8 bases are a match to TRBD2. This TCR was recovered from a human donor who received a combined kidney and bone marrow transplant. The source was CD4+ T cells from blood, collected before the transplant. The CDR3 here is CSVAGRYEQYF. The CDR3 nucleotides are TGCAGTGTAGCGGGACGGTACGAGCAGTACTTC.